This paragraph covers one TCR beta chain sequence. Antigen: not known. V was clipped by 9 bases and J by 0 bases, with 11 bases between them. Germline loops: CDR1 LNHDA, CDR2 SQIVND (reference sequence). The CDR3 extends over 13 amino acids. The source of the sample is a study of cytotoxic CD8 clonotypes in ibrutinib-treated CLL. Study findings and constraints: Contraction or stability on treatment was seen for public clonotypes, which were uncommon. An increase in clonality occurred at ibrutinib response, followed by a return toward baseline at progression.

Deep sequencing aimed at 1 in 200,000 to 1 in 1 million T cells' resolution. Sequencing was performed with immunoSEQ multiplex PCR; in TCRdb, only in-frame clones are kept and a portion is missing. The sample yields about 130,000 clones, approximately 81% seen once. The chain couples TRBV19 to TRBJ1-2, with D perhaps TRBD1 (6 bases). The clonotype was recovered from a human donor with chronic lymphocytic leukemia. The starting material was PBMCs, obtained after 24 months of ibrutinib treatment. The CDR3 here is CASQDRTNYGYTF. DNA for the CDR3: TGTGCCAGCCAGGACAGAACTAACTATGGCTACACCTTC.